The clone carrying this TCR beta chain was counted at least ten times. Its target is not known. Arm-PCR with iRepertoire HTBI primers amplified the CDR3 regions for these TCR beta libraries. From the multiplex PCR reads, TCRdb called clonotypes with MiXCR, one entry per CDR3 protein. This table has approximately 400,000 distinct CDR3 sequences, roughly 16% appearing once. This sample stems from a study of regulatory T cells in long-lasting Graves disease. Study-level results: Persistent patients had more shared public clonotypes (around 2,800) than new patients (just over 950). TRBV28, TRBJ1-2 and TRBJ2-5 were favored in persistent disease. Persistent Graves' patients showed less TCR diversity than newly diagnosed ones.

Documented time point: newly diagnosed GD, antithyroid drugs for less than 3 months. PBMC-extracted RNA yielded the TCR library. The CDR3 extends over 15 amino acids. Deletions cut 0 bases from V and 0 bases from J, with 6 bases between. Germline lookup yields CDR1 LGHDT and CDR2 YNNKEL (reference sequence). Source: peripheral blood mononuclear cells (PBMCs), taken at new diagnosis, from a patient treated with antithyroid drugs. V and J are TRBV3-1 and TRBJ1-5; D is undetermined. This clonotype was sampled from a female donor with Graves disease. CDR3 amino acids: CASSQDGYSNQPQHF. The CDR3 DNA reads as TGTGCCAGCAGCCAAGACGGCTATAGCAATCAGCCCCAGCATTTT. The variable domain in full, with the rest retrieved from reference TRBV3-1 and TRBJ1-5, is DTAVSQTPKYLVTQMGNDKSIKCEQNLGHDTMYWYKQDSKKFLKIMFSYNNKELIINETVPNRFSPKSPDKAHLNLHINSLELGDSAVYFCASSQDGYSNQPQHFGDGTRLSIL.